Included here is one TCR beta chain sequence, with context. The antigen remains undetermined. This entry belongs to a study of cytomegalovirus exposure and HLA in healthy donors. Findings and limits, study-wide: It was approximately 150 TCR beta chains that were listed as cytomegalovirus-associated. Later on, analysis showed that most CMV-associated TCR beta chains appeared to be HLA-restricted. Analysis was performed later, and it showed HLA-associated TCR beta chains to be more clonally expanded than equally common others.

PCR primers comprised 60 Vbeta and 13 Jbeta primers. Sequenced by immunoSEQ multiplex PCR; TCRdb stores in-frame clones only, minus some. The data contain around 300,000 clones, 70% to 90% of them seen just once; the ten biggest clones take up more than 2%. CDR1 MNHNY and CDR2 SVGAGI come from the germline V gene (reference sequence). The CDR3 is made up of 14 amino acids. V shed 2 bases and J 6 bases; nucleotides not matched to a gene: 4. This chain links TRBV6-6 with TRBJ1-2, with 9 bases that match TRBD1. Sequencing was carried out using PBMCs. This TCR was recovered from a young woman in good health and CMV-seronegative. CDR3 protein: CASSYDRGGNGYTF. DNA of the CDR3: TGTGCCAGCAGTTACGACAGGGGGGGGAATGGCTACACCTTC.